The sequence of this T cell receptor beta chain was determined in a study of cytomegalovirus exposure and HLA in healthy donors. Here immunoSEQ multiplex PCR was the method, and the copy in TCRdb shows in-frame clones only, minus some. The sample yields about 130,000 clones, approximately 80% seen once. Deletions cut 5 bases from V and 4 bases from J, with 20 bases between. The CDR3 spans 16 residues. Per the germline V gene, CDR1 is MNHEY and CDR2 is SMNVEV (reference sequence). Study-wide findings and caveats: The classifier reportedly diagnosed cytomegalovirus status with high specificity and sensitivity. For most TCR sequences rarity was the rule, although some public TCRs occurred in many donors.

Concerning this clone itself: Its target is not known.

This receptor was identified in a man younger than 40 in good health and CMV-seropositive. The chain joins TRBV27 to TRBJ1-1, with D maybe TRBD1 (5 bases). Material: PBMCs. The CDR3, as DNA: TGTGCCAGCAGTCCTGGACAAGGACGCCCTAGCACTGAAGCTTTCTTT. Its protein is CASSPGQGRPSTEAFF.